This T cell receptor (beta chain) was recovered during a study of vaccination effects on CD4 cells after COVID-19. Findings of the study overall: Late post-vaccination, clones induced by infection and those induced by vaccine underwent marked clonal contraction. The study dataset contains few convalescent patients and includes no early post-infection timepoints.

The method was immunoSEQ multiplex PCR; TCRdb's version includes in-frame clones alone and lacks a portion of them. The data contain some 70,000 clones, over 70% of them seen just once; the ten biggest clones take up more than 10%. This clone was seen a few times. Its target is unknown. The CDR3 has 15 residues. Trimming removed 2 bases from V and 4 bases from J; junction bases left unmatched: 1. Germline V gene sequence: CDR1 MNHEY, CDR2 SVGEGT. ViraFEST used viral peptide pools to expand antigen-specific CD4+ T cells before sequencing. The culture ran for 10 days before CD4+ T cells were isolated. No vaccinee had earlier SARS-CoV-2 infection, and nucleocapsid antibodies were negative. Cultures of over 1.5 million PBMC per well contained 9 to 10 IU/ml IL-2 plus 10 ug/ml peptides.

This TCR was recovered from a human donor who received a COVID-19 vaccine. Sequenced material: CD4+ T cells from PBMCs cultured with SARS-CoV-2 spike peptides, taken before COVID-19 vaccination. The V call is TRBV6-2 or TRBV6-3, the J call TRBJ2-2; 10 bases match TRBD1. The CDR3 loop reads CASSYGTGVTGELFF. For the CDR3, the DNA is TGTGCCAGCAGTTACGGGACAGGGGTCACCGGGGAGCTGTTTTTT.